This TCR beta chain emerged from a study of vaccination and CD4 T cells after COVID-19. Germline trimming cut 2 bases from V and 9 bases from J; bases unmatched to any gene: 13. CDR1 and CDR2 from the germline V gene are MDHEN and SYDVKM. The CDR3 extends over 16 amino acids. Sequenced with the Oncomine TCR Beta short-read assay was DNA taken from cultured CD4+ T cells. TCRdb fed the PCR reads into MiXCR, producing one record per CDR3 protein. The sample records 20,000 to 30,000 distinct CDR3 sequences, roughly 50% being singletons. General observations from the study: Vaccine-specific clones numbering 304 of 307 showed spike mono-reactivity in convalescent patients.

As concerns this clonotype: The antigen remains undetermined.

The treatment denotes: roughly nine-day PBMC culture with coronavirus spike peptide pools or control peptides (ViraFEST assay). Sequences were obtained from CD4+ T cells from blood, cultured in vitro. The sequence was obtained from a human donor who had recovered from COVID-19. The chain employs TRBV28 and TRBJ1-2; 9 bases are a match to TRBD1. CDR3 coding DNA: TGTGCCAGCAGTTTAGACTCGACAGGGGGATATAGTAGCTACACCTTC. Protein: CASSLDSTGGYSSYTF.